What follows are 21 T cell receptor beta chains derived from one specimen sequenced in a study of technical replicates of blood from four donors. Only in-frame clones appear in the TCRdb table, and some are missing; sequencing was by immunoSEQ multiplex PCR. The sample yields 60,000 or so clones, around nine tenths seen once. Sequencing was carried out using PBMCs. The receptors were sampled from a human donor in good health. Some clones in this sample may be carry-over from other donors' samples.

The chain links TRBV27 to TRBJ1-6; 10 bases match TRBD1. The ends lost 7 bases at V and 6 bases at J; junction bases unmatched: 6. Germline CDR1 is MNHEY and CDR2 is SMNVEV (reference sequence). This CDR3 region has 15 residues. CDR3 DNA sequence: TGTGCCAGCAACCGGGACAGGGGCGGTAATTCACCCCTCCACTTT. As protein: CASNRDRGGNSPLHF.

V usage is TRBV9 and J usage is TRBJ2-4; TRBD1 matches 8 bases. Germline values: CDR1 SGDLS, CDR2 YYNGEE. CDR3 length: 20 residues. Trimming took 1 base from V and 3 from J; bases not matched to a gene: 18. The CDR3 DNA reads as TGTGCCAGCAGCGTAAAGACAGGGGACATTAAACTACAGGACAAAAACATTCAGTACTTC. Amino acids: CASSVKTGDIKLQDKNIQYF.

The J gene is TRBJ2-7, the V gene TRBV6-6; 7 nucleotides match TRBD1. With V trimmed by 0 bases and J by 6 bases, 8 bases remained unmatched. The CDR3 length is 15 residues. The germline V gene has CDR1 MNHNY and CDR2 SVGAGI (reference sequence). DNA of the CDR3: TGTGCCAGCAGTTACTCAGAAGGGGGCCAGGGCGAGCAGTACTTC. Translation: CASSYSEGGQGEQYF.

The chain recombines TRBV27 with TRBJ2-5; TRBD1 matches at 8 bases. CDR3 length: 14 amino acids. Germline trimming cut 5 bases from V and 4 bases from J; bases unmatched to any gene: 6. Germline loops: CDR1 MNHEY, CDR2 SMNVEV (reference sequence). In nucleotides, the CDR3 is TGTGCCAGCAGTCGACGACAGGGGCTAGAGACCCAGTACTTC. It is translated as CASSRRQGLETQYF.

The chain has TRBV4-2 and TRBJ2-1; 14 bases map to TRBD2. Germline CDR1 LGHNA, CDR2 YNFKEQ. After removal of 4 bases from V and 6 bases from J, the junction contained 11 bases not matched to a gene. The CDR3 length is 18 residues. The chain's CDR3 is CASSLKVGTSGSFNEQFF. The CDR3 DNA sequence: TGTGCCAGCAGCCTGAAGGTTGGGACTAGCGGGAGTTTCAATGAGCAGTTCTTC.

The chain links TRBV7-2 to TRBJ2-1; TRBD2 matches at 8 bases. The CDR3 spans 15 residues. The trim removed 3 bases at V and 6 bases at J, leaving 7 bases unmatched. The germline V gene encodes CDR1 SGHTA and CDR2 FQGNSA. CDR3 sequence (DNA): TGTGCCAGCAGCTTCTCCAGCGGGAGTGGCAATGAGCAGTTCTTC. Protein product: CASSFSSGSGNEQFF.

In regard to this clone: At one boundary the junction diverges from the germline segment, which might be a read error. The chain couples TRBV29-1 to TRBJ2-5, with a tentative D call TRBD2 (6 bases). CDR1 and CDR2 from the germline V gene are SQVTM and ANQGSEA. CDR3 length: 13 amino acids. CDR3 in amino acids: CSVHPGTGEAQYF. For the CDR3, the DNA is TGCAGCGTCCACCCCGGAACGGGAGAGGCCCAGTACTTC.

This chain uses TRBV7-2 with TRBJ2-5; 8 positions agree with TRBD2. Germline values: CDR1 SGHTA, CDR2 FQGNSA. CDR3 size: 15 residues. Trimming removed 5 bases from V and 5 bases from J; junction bases left unmatched: 10. This chain's CDR3 is CASSRQSGGGETQYF. Here the CDR3 DNA reads TGTGCCAGCAGCCGGCAGAGCGGGGGCGGGGAGACCCAGTACTTC.

The gene calls are TRBV14 and TRBJ2-3; D ambiguous. The CDR3 is 16 amino acids. Germline values: CDR1 SGHDN, CDR2 FVKESK. Trimming removed 0 bases from V and 4 bases from J, with 14 bases in between. This CDR3 is CASSQEEPPPADTQYF. In DNA, the CDR3 is TGTGCCAGCAGCCAAGAAGAGCCGCCTCCGGCAGATACGCAGTATTTT.

This chain links TRBV6-5 with TRBJ2-1; TRBD2 agrees at 10 bases. The CDR3 covers 14 residues. From germline, CDR1 is MNHEY and CDR2 SVGAGI. Trimming cost V 6 bases and J 4 bases; bases outside gene matches: 3. CDR3 in amino acids: CASRGLAEYNEQFF. As DNA, the CDR3 is TGTGCCAGCAGAGGACTAGCGGAGTACAATGAGCAGTTCTTC.

The chain recombines TRBV2 with TRBJ1-2; tentatively, D is TRBD1 (6 bases). The CDR3 totals 13 residues. Deletions cut 7 bases from V and 3 bases from J, with 12 bases between. The germline V gene has CDR1 SNHLY and CDR2 FYNNEI. CDR3 region: CASNRGHDYGYTF. CDR3 coding DNA: TGTGCCAGCAATAGGGGACACGACTATGGCTACACCTTC. The entire variable domain, with the rest obtained from reference TRBV2 and TRBJ1-2, is as follows: EPEVTQTPSHQVTQMGQEVILRCVPISNHLYFYWYRQILGQKVEFLVSFYNNEISEKSEIFDDQFSVERPDGSNFTLKIRSTKLEDSAMYFCASNRGHDYGYTFGSGTRLTVV.

J is TRBJ2-3 and V is TRBV6-5, with D hard to call. This CDR3 is 12 amino acids long. Germline loops: CDR1 MNHEY, CDR2 SVGAGI. Trimming removed 11 bases from V and 10 bases from J, with 19 bases in between. CDR3 coding DNA: TGTGCCCTTCTCCAGGCAGTCCCACCGCAGTATTTT. This sequence encodes CALLQAVPPQYF.

Turning to this clone: An end of the junction differs from the germline gene, which may be a read error. The rearrangement uses TRBV6-5 and TRBJ2-3, with 7 positions matching TRBD2. Germline V gives CDR1 MNHEY, CDR2 SVGAGI. CDR3 length: 15 amino acids. In nucleotides, the CDR3 is TGTGCCAGCAGTGACTCGAGTGGGGGGGCAGATACGCAGTATTTT. It specifies CASSDSSGGADTQYF.

This chain joins TRBV21-1 and TRBJ1-2; TRBD1, the table's D call, lacks a check against the DNA. TRBV21-1 is tagged as a pseudogene. The length of the CDR3 is 14 residues. CDR3 DNA sequence: TGTGCCAGCAGCAGGGGACAGCGCATCTATGGCTACACCTTC. This codes for CASSRGQRIYGYTF.

The genes are TRBV6-1 and TRBJ2-7, with D perhaps matching TRBD1 (6 bases). The CDR3 length is 16 residues. Germline CDR1 reads MNHNS; CDR2 reads SASEGT. V was trimmed by 3 bases and J by 2 bases, leaving 17 bases between them. CDR3 sequence reads: CASSDRGRQATYEQYF. CDR3 in DNA: TGTGCCAGCAGTGATCGTGGCCGACAGGCAACCTACGAGCAGTACTTC.

This chain uses TRBV9 with TRBJ2-1, with 7 bases that match TRBD2. The CDR3 runs to 15 residues. Per the germline V gene, CDR1 is SGDLS and CDR2 is YYNGEE. V was clipped by 4 bases and J by 1 base; unmatched bases: 5. The chain's CDR3 is CASSSGGVSYNEQFF. The DNA of the CDR3 is TGTGCCAGCAGCTCTGGGGGGGTATCCTACAATGAGCAGTTCTTC.

This clone has more than one count but fewer than ten. The CDR3 sequence: CASRSTANYGYTF. The CDR3 nucleotides are TGTGCCAGTAGGTCGACAGCAAACTATGGCTACACCTTC. The rearrangement uses TRBV19 and TRBJ1-2; perhaps TRBD1 as D (5 bases). Per germline, CDR1 LNHDA and CDR2 SQIVND (reference sequence). The CDR3 sequence is 13 residues long. Trimming took 6 bases from V and 2 from J, leaving 10 bases between them. Combining the CDR3 with reference TRBV19 and TRBJ1-2 gives the whole variable domain DGGITQSPKYLFRKEGQNVTLSCEQNLNHDAMYWYRQDPGQGLRLIYYSQIVNDFQKGDIAEGYSVSREKKESFPLTVTSAQKNPTAFYLCASRSTANYGYTFGSGTRLTVV.

This chain uses TRBV18 with TRBJ2-1; tentative D call: TRBD2 (6 bases). CDR1 and CDR2 (germline): KGHSH, LQKENI. Trimming stripped 0 bases from V and 2 bases from J, with 11 bases between. The CDR3 has 16 amino acids. The CDR3 region has the DNA TGTGCCAGCTCACCACCCTCCGGGAGTACCTACAATGAGCAGTTCTTC. Its translation is CASSPPSGSTYNEQFF.

The V call is TRBV2, the J call TRBJ1-6; possibly TRBD1 for D (5 bases). Germline-derived CDR1 and CDR2 are SNHLY and FYNNEI. CDR3 length equals 14 residues. Trimming pared 5 bases from V and 5 bases from J, leaving 10 bases between. The CDR3 DNA sequence: TGTGCCAGCAGTCGCGACAGAGATAATTCACCCCTCCACTTT. Translated, it gives CASSRDRDNSPLHF.

The chain is built from TRBV30 and TRBJ1-6; 9 nucleotides align to TRBD1. V gave up 8 bases and J gave up 7 bases; unmatched junction bases: 6. From germline, CDR1 is GTSNPN and CDR2 SVGIG (reference sequence). This CDR3 has 13 amino acids. The CDR3 spells CALQTGGNSPLHF. DNA for the CDR3: TGTGCCCTCCAGACAGGGGGGAATTCACCCCTCCACTTT.

This clone has just one count. The V call is TRBV30, the J call TRBJ2-1, with 7 bases fitting TRBD1. V dropped 1 base and J dropped 5; count of bases not matched to a gene: 5. The germline V gene has CDR1 GTSNPN and CDR2 SVGIG (reference sequence). The CDR3 is 14 amino acids. In DNA, the CDR3 is TGTGCCTGGAGTGCGGGGACAGCTAACAATGAGCAGTTCTTC. Its protein product is CAWSAGTANNEQFF.